These 12 T cell receptor beta chains share one sample of origin, sequenced in a study of blood T cells in healthy people across ages. For the second PCR, which ran for about 6 to 11 cycles, a sample-barcoded 5' primer and a J-beta primer mix were used. TCRdb re-called the 5' RACE reads with MiXCR, one entry per CDR3 protein. The table lists just under 900,000 distinct CDR3 sequences, more than 25% of them singletons. The sequenced sample was blood. Receptors originate from an elderly woman in good health.

Details on this clonotype: One end of the junction fails to match germline, which may point to a read error. The V call is TRBV20-1, the J call TRBJ2-3, with 11 bases fitting TRBD2. This CDR3 has 17 amino acids. Looked up from germline, CDR1 is DFQATT and CDR2 is SNEGSKA (reference sequence). The CDR3 nucleotides read TGCAGTGCTAGAGACACCCTTATAGCGGGGGGGCGGGATATGCAGTATTTT. It specifies CSARDTLIAGGRDMQYF.

As concerns this clonotype: This may arise from a read error, as a much more abundant clone is one base away. V is TRBV6-5 and J is TRBJ2-4; 12 positions match TRBD2. The germline V gene has CDR1 MNHEY and CDR2 SVGAGI. This CDR3 has 15 amino acids. CDR3 in amino acids: CANSSSGGAKNIQYF. DNA for the CDR3: TGTGCCAACAGTTCTAGCGGGGGGGCAAAAAACATTCAGTACTTC.

This clonotype has at least ten counts. The chain joins TRBV20-1 to TRBJ1-5; unclear D gene. CDR1 is DFQATT and CDR2 is SNEGSKA in the germline V gene (reference sequence). Trimming cost V 1 base and J 7 bases, with 11 bases left between them. This CDR3 is 13 amino acids long. The chain's CDR3 is CSARGLVGQPQHF. CDR3 bases: TGCAGTGCTAGAGGACTCGTGGGACAGCCCCAGCATTTT.

This clonotype was counted only a few times. A read error may explain this, as a much larger clone is one base away. V is TRBV28 and J is TRBJ2-5, with 9 bases identical to TRBD2. After removal of 4 bases from V and 2 bases from J, the junction contained 2 bases not matched to a gene. The CDR3 contains 14 residues. Germline CDR1 and CDR2: MDHEN and SYDVKM. CDR3: CASSCLAGQETQYF. Here the CDR3 DNA reads TGTGCCAGCAGTTGCCTAGCGGGGCAAGAGACCCAGTACTTC.

This clonotype turned up a few times. The V gene is TRBV19, the J gene TRBJ2-4; D ambiguous. V dropped 3 bases and J dropped 7 bases, with 4 bases sitting between them. CDR3 size: 11 residues. The germline gives CDR1 LNHDA, CDR2 SQIVND (reference sequence). CDR3 loop: CASSIRNIQYF. CDR3 DNA sequence: TGTGCCAGTAGTATTAGGAACATTCAGTACTTC.

This clonotype was observed a handful of times. This rearrangement joins TRBV2 to TRBJ1-1; 8 bases agree with TRBD1. V trimming: 3 bases; J trimming: 4 bases; junction bases outside the gene matches: 7. CDR3 length equals 15 residues. Germline CDR1 and CDR2: SNHLY and FYNNEI. The CDR3 spells CASSDGQGRFTEAFF. The CDR3 bases are TGTGCCAGCAGTGATGGACAGGGTCGGTTCACTGAAGCTTTCTTT.

Concerning this clonotype: At one end the junction does not follow the germline gene, possibly because of a read error. The rearrangement joins TRBV7-3 to TRBJ2-5; 9 bases agree with TRBD2. The CDR3 consists of 17 residues. The germline V gene has CDR1 SGHTA and CDR2 FQGTGA. The CDR3 loop reads CASSLRASSGDQETQYF. In DNA, the CDR3 is TGTGCTAGCAGCTTAAGGGCGTCTAGCGGGGACCAAGAGACCCAGTACTTC.

This clonotype came up many times. V gene TRBV15 combines with J gene TRBJ2-6; the match to TRBD1 covers 9 bases. Trimming cost V 1 base and J 2 bases; bases outside gene matches: 0. There are 16 residues in the CDR3. CDR1 is LNHNV and CDR2 is YYDKDF in the germline V gene (reference sequence). CDR3 residues: CATSRGDRAGANVLTF. CDR3 nucleotides: TGTGCCACCAGCAGAGGGGACAGGGCTGGGGCCAACGTCCTGACTTTC.

This clonotype was seen repeatedly, ten times or more. The chain employs TRBV14 and TRBJ1-2, with 9 nucleotides matching TRBD1. The CDR3 contains 15 residues. Germline loops: CDR1 SGHDN, CDR2 FVKESK. The V gene end was trimmed by 6 bases and the J gene end by 2 bases; junction bases not matched to a gene: 7. The CDR3 loop is CASRQSGTGNYGYTF. CDR3 DNA sequence: TGTGCCAGCAGGCAGTCCGGGACAGGGAACTATGGCTACACCTTC.

This clonotype appeared many times. The genes are TRBV24-1 and TRBJ2-1; D not certain. The CDR3 length is 13 residues. In germline, CDR1 is KGHDR, CDR2 SFDVKD. Trimming took 1 base from V and 3 from J, leaving 3 bases between them. The CDR3 spells CATSDFRYNEQFF. The CDR3 nucleotides read TGTGCCACCAGTGATTTTCGCTACAATGAGCAGTTCTTC.

This clonotype was seen a handful of times. This may stem from a read error, because a much larger clone lies one nucleotide away. CDR3 protein: CASSPQLRHNNEQYF. The CDR3 nucleotides are TGTGCCAGCAGCCCCCAGCTTCGGCACAACAATGAGCAGTACTTC. This sequence joins TRBV7-2 and TRBJ2-1; no firm D call. The DNA end is more similar to TRBJ2-7, so the J call may be wrong. The CDR3 totals 15 residues. Germline values: CDR1 SGHTA, CDR2 FQGNSA.

This clonotype was seen ten or more times. The chain is built from TRBV20-1 and TRBJ2-5, with TRBD1 identical over 9 bases. This CDR3 region has 13 residues. J gave up 1 base and V 6 bases, and 3 bases lay outside the gene matches. Germline-derived CDR1 and CDR2 are DFQATT and SNEGSKA (reference sequence). CDR3 amino acids: CSADRGTQETQYF. CDR3 bases: TGCAGTGCCGACAGGGGGACCCAAGAGACCCAGTACTTC.